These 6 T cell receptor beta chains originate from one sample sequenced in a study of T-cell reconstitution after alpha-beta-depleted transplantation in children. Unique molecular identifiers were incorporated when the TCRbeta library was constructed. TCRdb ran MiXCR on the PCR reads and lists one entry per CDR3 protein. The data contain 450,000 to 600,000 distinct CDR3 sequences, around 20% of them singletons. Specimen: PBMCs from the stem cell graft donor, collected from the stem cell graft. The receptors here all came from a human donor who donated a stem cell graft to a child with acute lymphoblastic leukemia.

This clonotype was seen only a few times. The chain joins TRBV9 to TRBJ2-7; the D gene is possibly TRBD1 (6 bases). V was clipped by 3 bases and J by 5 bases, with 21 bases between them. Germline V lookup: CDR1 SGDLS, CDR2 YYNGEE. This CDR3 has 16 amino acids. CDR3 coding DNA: TGTGCCAGCAGCGCCCCAAAGGGGGTGAGGTCTAACGAGCAGTACTTC. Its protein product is CASSAPKGVRSNEQYF.

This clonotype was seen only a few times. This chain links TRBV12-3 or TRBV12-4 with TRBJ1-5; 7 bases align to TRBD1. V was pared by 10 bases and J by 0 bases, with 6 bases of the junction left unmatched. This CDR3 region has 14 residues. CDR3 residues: CATRGGSSNQPQHF. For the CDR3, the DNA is TGTGCCACCCGAGGGGGCAGTAGCAATCAGCCCCAGCATTTT.

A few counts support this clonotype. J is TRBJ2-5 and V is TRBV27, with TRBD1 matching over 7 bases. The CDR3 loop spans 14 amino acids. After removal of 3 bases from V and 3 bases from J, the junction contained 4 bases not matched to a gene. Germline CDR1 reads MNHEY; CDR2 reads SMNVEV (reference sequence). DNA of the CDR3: TGTGCCAGCAGTTTCCACGGACAGGAAGAGACCCAGTACTTC. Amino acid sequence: CASSFHGQEETQYF.

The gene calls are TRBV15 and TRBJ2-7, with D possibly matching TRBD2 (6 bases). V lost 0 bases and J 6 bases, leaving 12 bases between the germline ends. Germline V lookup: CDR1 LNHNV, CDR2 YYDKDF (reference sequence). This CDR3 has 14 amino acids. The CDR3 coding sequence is TGTGCCACCAGCAGAGAAGGAGGAGGGGTCGAGCAGTACTTC. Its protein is CATSREGGGVEQYF.

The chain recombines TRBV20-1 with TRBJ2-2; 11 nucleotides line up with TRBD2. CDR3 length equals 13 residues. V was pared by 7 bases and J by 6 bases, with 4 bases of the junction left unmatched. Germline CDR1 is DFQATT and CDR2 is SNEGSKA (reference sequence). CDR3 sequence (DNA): TGCAGTGTAGCGGGGGGGGCACCCGGGGAGCTGTTTTTT. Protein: CSVAGGAPGELFF.

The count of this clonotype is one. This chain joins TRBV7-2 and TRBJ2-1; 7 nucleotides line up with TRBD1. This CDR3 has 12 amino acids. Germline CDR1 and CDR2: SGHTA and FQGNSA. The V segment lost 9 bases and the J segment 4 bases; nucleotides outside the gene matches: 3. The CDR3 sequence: CARGTAYNEQFF. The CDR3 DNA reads TGTGCCAGAGGGACAGCTTACAATGAGCAGTTCTTC.